The following is a T cell receptor (beta chain) sequence with its context. Distinct nucleotide sequences in the sample also encode this CDR3. Using immunoSEQ multiplex PCR, the repertoire was profiled, and TCRdb retains in-frame clones only, with some absent. In the table there are 150,000 to 180,000 clones, roughly 86% of which are singletons. The data were obtained in a study of radiation and T cells in renal cell carcinoma. Time point reported: blood 2 weeks post-SBRT. Noted treatment: 15 Gy SBRT to primary tumor, nephrectomy 4 weeks later. Radiation-treated patients gave blood at baseline, week 2 and week 4. The source material was blood, sampled from a patient whose treatment included radiotherapy and nephrectomy. The sequence was obtained from a woman between 45 and 65 years old with renal cell carcinoma.

DNA for the CDR3: TGTGCCAGCAGCTTAGGCGGGTATAGCAATCAGCCCCAGCATTTT. It yields the protein CASSLGGYSNQPQHF. The gene calls are TRBV7-9 and TRBJ1-5; D gene uncertain. This CDR3 has 15 residues. V lost 1 base, J lost 0 bases, and 7 bases lay in between. The V gene's germline CDR1 is SEHNR and CDR2 FQNEAQ (reference sequence).